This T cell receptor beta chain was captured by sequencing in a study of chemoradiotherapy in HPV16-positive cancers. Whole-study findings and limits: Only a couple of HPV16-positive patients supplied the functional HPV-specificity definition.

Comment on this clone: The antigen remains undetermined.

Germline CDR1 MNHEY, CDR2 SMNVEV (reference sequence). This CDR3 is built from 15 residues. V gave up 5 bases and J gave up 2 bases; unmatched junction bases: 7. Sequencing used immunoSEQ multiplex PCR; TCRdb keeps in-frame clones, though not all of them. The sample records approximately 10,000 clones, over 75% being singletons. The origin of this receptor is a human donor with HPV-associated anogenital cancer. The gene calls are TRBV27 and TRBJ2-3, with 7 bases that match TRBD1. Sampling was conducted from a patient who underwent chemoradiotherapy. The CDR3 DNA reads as TGTGCCAGCAGTCTCCGGGACAGTAACACAGATACGCAGTATTTT. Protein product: CASSLRDSNTDTQYF.